The source of this TCR beta chain is a study of T cell repertoires in cytomegalovirus infection. Study-wide context: Peptides in the study included HLA-C-restricted and HLA-B-restricted CMV epitopes.

Trimming pared 5 bases from V and 5 bases from J, leaving 16 bases between. CDR3 size: 15 residues. Germline V gene lookup returns CDR1 SGHTA and CDR2 FQGNSA. The table lists this clonotype with many counts. Antigen: not known. TCRdb reanalysed the reads using MiXCR and keeps one entry per CDR3 protein. The data contain about 340,000 distinct CDR3 sequences, almost 30% of them singletons. The sequence was obtained from a human donor in good health (CMV status not recorded). Some clones in this sample may be carry-over from other donors' samples. The material was cultured PBMCs, obtained from culture after CMV antigen stimulation. The rearrangement uses TRBV7-2 and TRBJ1-5; D is undetermined. In nucleotides, the CDR3 is TGTGCCAGCAGCCTTAGGATGGGTCAGGATCAGCCCCAGCATTTT. It encodes CASSLRMGQDQPQHF.